This T cell receptor (beta chain) stems from a study of identifying expanded T cells in peripheral blood. Profiling relied on immunoSEQ multiplex PCR, and the TCRdb table lists in-frame clones only, not all of them. The table lists 85,000 to 95,000 clones, more than 70% of them singletons. The CDR3 loop spans 15 amino acids. Trimming left V 3 bases short and J 2 bases short, with 11 bases between. Germline loops: CDR1 SGHDN, CDR2 FVKESK. The receptor was derived from a person aged 18-69 years in good health. The gene calls are TRBV14 and TRBJ2-1; no reliable D call. Sequences were obtained from blood. The CDR3 here is CASSQRLHAYNEQFF. The CDR3 nucleotides are TGTGCCAGCAGCCAGAGACTTCACGCCTACAATGAGCAGTTCTTC.